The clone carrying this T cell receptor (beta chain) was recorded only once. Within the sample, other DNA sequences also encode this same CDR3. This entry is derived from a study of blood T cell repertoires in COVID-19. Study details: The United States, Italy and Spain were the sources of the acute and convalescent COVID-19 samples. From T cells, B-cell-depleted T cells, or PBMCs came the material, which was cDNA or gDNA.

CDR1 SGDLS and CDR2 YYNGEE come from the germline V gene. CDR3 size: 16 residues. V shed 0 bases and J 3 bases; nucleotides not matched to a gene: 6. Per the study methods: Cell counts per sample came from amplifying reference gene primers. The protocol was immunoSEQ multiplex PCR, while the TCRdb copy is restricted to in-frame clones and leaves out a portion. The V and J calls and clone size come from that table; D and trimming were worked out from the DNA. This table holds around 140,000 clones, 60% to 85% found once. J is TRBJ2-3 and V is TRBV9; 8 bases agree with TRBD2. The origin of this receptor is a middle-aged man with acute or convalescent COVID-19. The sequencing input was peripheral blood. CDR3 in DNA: TGTGCCAGCAGCGTAGCATCGGGGGGGAGAACAGATACGCAGTATTTT. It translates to CASSVASGGRTDTQYF. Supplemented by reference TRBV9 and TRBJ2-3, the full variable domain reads DSGVTQTPKHLITATGQRVTLRCSPRSGDLSVYWYQQSLDQGLQFLIQYYNGEERAKGNILERFSAQQFPDLHSELNLSSLELGDSALYFCASSVASGGRTDTQYFGPGTRLTVL.